Given below is one TCR beta chain in context. Antigen specificity is unknown. The sample comes from a study of T cells in Graves' hyperthyroidism and ophthalmopathy. Findings and caveats of the study: Ophthalmopathy got predicted by the model a median 6.5 months before its onset. Blood samples included most of the expanded thyroid clonotypes exceeding 0.001.

TCR beta CDR3 regions were amplified from RNA. First-round RT-PCR with HTBI primers amplified the TCR CDR3 region. Via MiXCR, TCRdb re-called the multiplex PCR reads, giving one row per CDR3 protein. The sample contains a few hundred thousand distinct CDR3 sequences, around 13% of which appear only once. Trimming removed 8 bases at V and 6 bases at J, with 16 bases between. CDR1 MGHRA and CDR2 YSYEKL come from the germline V gene. The CDR3 consists of 13 residues. Subjects with ophthalmopathy showed a Clinical Activity Score no lower than 3, a NOSPECS grade no lower than 4, and a duration shorter than 3 months. Investigators excluded patients with uncontrolled infection, other autoimmune disease, pregnancy or lactation.

The clonotype was recovered from a woman aged 25 to 39 with Graves' ophthalmopathy. The source material was blood. The chain joins TRBV4-1 to TRBJ1-2, with D maybe TRBD1 (5 bases). Written as DNA, the CDR3 is TGCGCCAGCCGACCAGCGGGGGTTGATGGCTACACCTTC. It specifies CASRPAGVDGYTF.